This TCR beta chain stems from a study of T-cell reconstitution after alpha-beta-depleted transplantation in children. There are a few counts of this clonotype. Its antigen is not identified. Study-wide results and caveats: Surviving recipient T cells and thymic progenitors produced the high day-60 TCRbeta diversity seen in some patients.

Unique molecular identifiers were built into the TCRbeta library. One entry per CDR3 protein results from TCRdb running MiXCR on the PCR reads. The sample gives over 200,000 distinct CDR3 sequences, about a tenth of which show up once; 28% is in the top ten. Between the trimmed V and J ends, which lost 1 base and 5 bases, there was a span of 10 bases. CDR3 size: 14 residues. This TCR was recovered from a child less than two years old with acute myeloid leukemia, due to receive a stem cell transplant. The chain has TRBV12-3 or TRBV12-4 and TRBJ2-3; unclear D gene. The starting material was PBMCs, obtained before TCRalphabeta/CD19-depleted stem cell transplant. The CDR3 region has the DNA TGTGCCAGCAGTTTAGGGCTTGTAGTAGATACGCAGTATTTT. Residues: CASSLGLVVDTQYF.